These 16 T cell receptor beta chains were sequenced from one sample in a study of cytomegalovirus exposure and HLA in healthy donors. A multiplex PCR was run with 60 Vbeta primers and 13 Jbeta primers. Measured with immunoSEQ multiplex PCR; TCRdb has only the in-frame clones, and not every one. This sample has about 120,000 clones, with about 62% found just once. What was sequenced was PBMCs. These TCRs come from a woman in her forties in good health and CMV-seropositive.

This clone was picked up a small number of times. J is TRBJ2-1 and V is TRBV10-2; no firm D call. The V and J ends lost 4 bases and 10 bases respectively, with 11 bases between them. Germline V CDR1 and CDR2: WSHSY, SAAADI. The CDR3 sequence is 12 residues long. CDR3 in amino acids: CASSGVAEEQFF. CDR3 sequence (DNA): TGCGCCAGCAGTGGTGTGGCTGAAGAGCAGTTCTTC.

The V and J genes are TRBV27 and TRBJ2-7; TRBD2 matches 8 bases. V dropped 5 bases and J dropped 0; count of bases not matched to a gene: 3. The CDR3 is made up of 14 amino acids. Germline loops: CDR1 MNHEY, CDR2 SMNVEV (reference sequence). The CDR3, as DNA: TGTGCCAGCAGTGGTCTAGCGGGCTCCTACGAGCAGTACTTC. Protein: CASSGLAGSYEQYF.

The chain couples TRBV5-6 to TRBJ2-7, with TRBD2 matching 8 bases. Per germline, CDR1 SGHDT and CDR2 YYEEEE. This CDR3 region has 14 residues. Germline trimming cut 2 bases from V and 2 bases from J; bases unmatched to any gene: 3. CDR3 DNA: TGTGCCAGCAGCTTAGCGGGGGAGACCTACGAGCAGTACTTC. Amino acid sequence: CASSLAGETYEQYF.

This clone has a handful of counts. The chain employs TRBV28 and TRBJ1-2, with 11 positions matching TRBD1. V lost 5 bases, J lost 4 bases, and 6 bases stayed unmatched. The CDR3 spans 15 residues. Germline V gene data show CDR1 as MDHEN and CDR2 as SYDVKM. The CDR3 here is CASSPGQGVRYGYTF. As DNA, the CDR3 is TGTGCCAGCAGTCCGGGACAGGGGGTCCGCTATGGCTACACCTTC.

The rearrangement uses TRBV5-6 and TRBJ1-2, with D possibly TRBD1 on 6 matching bases. The CDR3 totals 14 residues. The germline gives CDR1 SGHDT, CDR2 YYEEEE. Trimming cost V 0 bases and J 8 bases, with 14 bases left between them. The CDR3 protein is CASSLGRGDKGYTF. As DNA, the CDR3 is TGTGCCAGCAGCTTGGGCAGGGGAGATAAAGGCTACACCTTC.

V gene TRBV4-1 combines with J gene TRBJ2-5, with D perhaps matching TRBD1 (6 bases). The CDR3 has 14 amino acids. Germline V gives CDR1 MGHRA, CDR2 YSYEKL. V lost 0 bases, J lost 5 bases, and 10 bases lay in between. CDR3 sequence reads: CASSQEQGRETQYF. CDR3 in DNA: TGCGCCAGCAGCCAAGAACAGGGTAGGGAGACCCAGTACTTC.

The rearrangement links TRBV27 to TRBJ1-3; D is possibly TRBD1 (5 bases). The germline gives CDR1 MNHEY, CDR2 SMNVEV (reference sequence). The CDR3 extends over 14 amino acids. Trimming removed 3 bases at V and 3 bases at J, with 9 bases between. The chain's CDR3 is CASSLGGDGNTIYF. The CDR3 DNA reads TGTGCCAGCAGTTTGGGGGGTGATGGAAACACCATATATTTT.

This rearrangement joins TRBV5-1 to TRBJ2-7; D is uncertain. Between the trimmed V and J ends, which lost 4 bases and 4 bases, there was a span of 21 bases. CDR3 size: 16 residues. In germline, CDR1 is SGHRS, CDR2 YFSETQ. DNA for the CDR3: TGCGCCAGCAGCGGTGGCCCGAACAGTCCCTCGTACGAGCAGTACTTC. Translating gives CASSGGPNSPSYEQYF.

The genes are TRBV27 and TRBJ1-4; 8 nucleotides line up with TRBD1. This CDR3 contains 17 residues. Per germline, CDR1 MNHEY and CDR2 SMNVEV (reference sequence). Trimming at V came to 5 bases and at J to 0 bases, leaving 8 bases not matched to a gene. DNA for the CDR3: TGTGCCAGCAGTCACGACAGGGGTGGCTCAACTAATGAAAAACTGTTTTTT. It specifies CASSHDRGGSTNEKLFF. The full variable domain, in which reference TRBV27 and TRBJ1-4 provide the parts outside the CDR3, is EAQVTQNPRYLITVTGKKLTVTCSQNMNHEYMSWYRQDPGLGLRQIYYSMNVEVTDKGDVPEGYKVSRKEKRNFPLILESPSPNQTSLYFCASSHDRGGSTNEKLFFGSGTQLSVL.

This clone came up a few times. This chain joins TRBV4-2 and TRBJ2-7; 7 nucleotides match TRBD1. The trim removed 1 base at V and 6 bases at J, leaving 12 bases unmatched. This CDR3 spans 16 amino acids. Germline lookup yields CDR1 LGHNA and CDR2 YNFKEQ. The CDR3 coding sequence is TGTGCCAGCAGCCAAGGCTTGGGACAGAGCCTCCCCGAGCAGTACTTC. This codes for CASSQGLGQSLPEQYF.

This clone showed up just a few times. The chain carries TRBV7-3 and TRBJ2-3, with 14 positions matching TRBD2. The germline gives CDR1 SGHTA, CDR2 FQGTGA. Trimming cost V 4 bases and J 4 bases; bases outside gene matches: 4. CDR3 size: 16 residues. Here the CDR3 reads CASSSLGLAGADTQYF. DNA for the CDR3: TGTGCCAGCAGCTCCCTGGGACTAGCGGGAGCAGATACGCAGTATTTT.

The chain links TRBV7-2 to TRBJ2-5; D is undetermined. The CDR3 is 12 amino acids. Trimming left V 6 bases short and J 0 bases short, with 5 bases between. Germline values: CDR1 SGHTA, CDR2 FQGNSA. The CDR3 DNA follows: TGTGCCAGCAGTCGGTACCAAGAGACCCAGTACTTC. Its translation: CASSRYQETQYF.

The chain recombines TRBV10-1 with TRBJ1-2; 9 bases line up with TRBD1. V shed 2 bases and J 7 bases; nucleotides not matched to a gene: 2. This CDR3 has 13 amino acids. The germline CDR1 and CDR2 sequences are WNHNN and SYGVQD (reference sequence). Written as DNA, the CDR3 is TGCGCCAGCAGTGAGACAGGGGGCTTTGGCTACACCTTC. Translation: CASSETGGFGYTF.

The V call is TRBV7-6, the J call TRBJ1-1; D is perhaps TRBD1 (5 bases). The CDR3 is made up of 13 amino acids. The V end lost 6 bases, the J end lost 3 bases, and 11 bases lay between the germline ends. Germline CDR1 and CDR2: SGHVS and FNYEAQ. CDR3 region: CASSTGLDTEAFF. DNA for the CDR3: TGTGCCAGCAGTACAGGTTTAGACACTGAAGCTTTCTTT.

This chain uses TRBV18 with TRBJ1-1; TRBD1 aligns across 7 bases. The CDR3 length is 16 residues. V gave up 5 bases and J gave up 1 base; unmatched junction bases: 10. CDR1 KGHSH and CDR2 LQKENI come from the germline V gene. For the CDR3, the DNA is TGTGCCAGCTCAACACAGGGGTTTGAACAGAACACTGAAGCTTTCTTT. Translated: CASSTQGFEQNTEAFF.

The genes are TRBV7-9 and TRBJ2-7, with 10 nucleotides matching TRBD2. The CDR3 is made up of 16 amino acids. The ends lost 3 bases at V and 4 bases at J; junction bases unmatched: 9. Germline V gene data show CDR1 as SEHNR and CDR2 as FQNEAQ (reference sequence). CDR3 bases: TGTGCCAGCAGCTTTCCGGCTAGCGGGAGTAAATACGAGCAGTACTTC. Encoded protein: CASSFPASGSKYEQYF. The full variable domain, its missing parts supplied by reference TRBV7-9 and TRBJ2-7, is DTGVSQNPRHKITKRGQNVTFRCDPISEHNRLYWYRQTLGQGPEFLTYFQNEAQLEKSRLLSDRFSAERPKGSFSTLEIQRTEQGDSAMYLCASSFPASGSKYEQYFGPGTRLTVT.